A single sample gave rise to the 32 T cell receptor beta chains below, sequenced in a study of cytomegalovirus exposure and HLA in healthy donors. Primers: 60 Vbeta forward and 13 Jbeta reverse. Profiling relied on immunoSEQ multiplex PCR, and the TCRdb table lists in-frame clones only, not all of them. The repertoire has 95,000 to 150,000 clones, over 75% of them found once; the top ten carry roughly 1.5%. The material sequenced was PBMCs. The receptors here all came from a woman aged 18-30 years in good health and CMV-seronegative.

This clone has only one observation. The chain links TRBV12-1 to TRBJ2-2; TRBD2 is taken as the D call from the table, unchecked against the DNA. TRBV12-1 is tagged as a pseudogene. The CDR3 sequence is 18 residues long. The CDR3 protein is CASSFATSGQPNTGELFF. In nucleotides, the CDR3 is TGTGCCAGCAGCTTTGCGACTAGCGGGCAACCTAACACCGGGGAGCTGTTTTTT.

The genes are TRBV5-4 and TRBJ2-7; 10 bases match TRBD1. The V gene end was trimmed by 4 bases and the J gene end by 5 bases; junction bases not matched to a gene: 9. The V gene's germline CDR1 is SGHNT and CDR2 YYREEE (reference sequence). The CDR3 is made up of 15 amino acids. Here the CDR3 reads CASSPSAGTGDEQYF. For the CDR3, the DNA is TGTGCCAGCAGCCCGTCCGCCGGGACAGGGGACGAGCAGTACTTC.

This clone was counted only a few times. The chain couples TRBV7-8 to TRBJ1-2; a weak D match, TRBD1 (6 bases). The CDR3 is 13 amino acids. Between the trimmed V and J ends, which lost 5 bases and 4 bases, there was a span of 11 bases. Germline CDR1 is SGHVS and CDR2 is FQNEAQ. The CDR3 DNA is TGTGCCAGCAGCGGGGGCGGAGGCTATGGCTACACCTTC. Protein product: CASSGGGGYGYTF.

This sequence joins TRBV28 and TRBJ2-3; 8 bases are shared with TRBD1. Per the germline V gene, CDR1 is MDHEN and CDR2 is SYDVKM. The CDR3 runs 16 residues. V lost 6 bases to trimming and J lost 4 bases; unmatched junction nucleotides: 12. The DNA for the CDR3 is TGTGCCAGCAGAACCCAACAGGGGGGTAGGGCAGATACGCAGTATTTT. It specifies CASRTQQGGRADTQYF.

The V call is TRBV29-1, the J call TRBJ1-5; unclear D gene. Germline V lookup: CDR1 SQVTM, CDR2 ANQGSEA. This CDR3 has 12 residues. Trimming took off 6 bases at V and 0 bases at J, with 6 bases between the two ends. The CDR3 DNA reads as TGCAGCGTGTACATTAGCAATCAGCCCCAGCATTTT. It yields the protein CSVYISNQPQHF.

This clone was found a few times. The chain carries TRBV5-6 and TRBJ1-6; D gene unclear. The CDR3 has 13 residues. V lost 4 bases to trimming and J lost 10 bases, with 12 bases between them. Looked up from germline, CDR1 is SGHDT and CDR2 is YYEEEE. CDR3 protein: CASSEQSGSPLHF. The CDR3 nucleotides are TGTGCCAGCAGCGAGCAATCGGGGTCACCCCTCCACTTT.

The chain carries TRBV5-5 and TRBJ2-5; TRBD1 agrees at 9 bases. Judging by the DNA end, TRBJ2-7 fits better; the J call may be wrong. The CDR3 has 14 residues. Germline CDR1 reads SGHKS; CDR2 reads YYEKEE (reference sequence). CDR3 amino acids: CASSFRDRAYEQYF. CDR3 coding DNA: TGTGCCAGCAGCTTCCGGGACAGGGCCTACGAGCAGTACTTC.

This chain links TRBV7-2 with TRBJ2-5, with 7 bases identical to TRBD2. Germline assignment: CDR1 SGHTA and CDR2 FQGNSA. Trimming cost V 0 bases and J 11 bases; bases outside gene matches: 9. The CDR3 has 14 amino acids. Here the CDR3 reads CASSLAGGPREQYF. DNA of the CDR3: TGTGCCAGCAGCTTAGCGGGAGGGCCGAGAGAGCAGTACTTC.

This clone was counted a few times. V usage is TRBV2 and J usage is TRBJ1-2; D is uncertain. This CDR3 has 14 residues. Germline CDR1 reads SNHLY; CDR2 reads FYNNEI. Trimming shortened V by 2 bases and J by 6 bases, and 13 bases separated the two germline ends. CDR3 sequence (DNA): TGTGCCAGCAGTGAATATGCGGGGAGCGATGGCTACACCTTC. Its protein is CASSEYAGSDGYTF.

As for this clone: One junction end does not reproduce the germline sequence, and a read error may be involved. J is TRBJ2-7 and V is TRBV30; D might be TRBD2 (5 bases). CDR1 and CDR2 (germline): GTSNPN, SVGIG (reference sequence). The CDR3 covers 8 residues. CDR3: CAWTRLFF. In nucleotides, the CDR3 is TGTGCCTGGACCAGACTATTCTTC.

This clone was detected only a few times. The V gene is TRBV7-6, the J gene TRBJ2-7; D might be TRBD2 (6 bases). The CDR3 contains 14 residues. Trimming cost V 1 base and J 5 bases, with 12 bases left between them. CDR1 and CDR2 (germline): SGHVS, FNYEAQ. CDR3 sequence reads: CASSLEVTRDEQYF. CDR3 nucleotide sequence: TGTGCCAGCAGCTTAGAAGTGACTAGAGACGAGCAGTACTTC. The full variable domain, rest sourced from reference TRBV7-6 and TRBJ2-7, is GAGVSQSPRYKVTKRGQDVALRCDPISGHVSLYWYRQALGQGPEFLTYFNYEAQQDKSGLPNDRFSAERPEGSISTLTIQRTEQRDSAMYRCASSLEVTRDEQYFGPGTRLTVT.

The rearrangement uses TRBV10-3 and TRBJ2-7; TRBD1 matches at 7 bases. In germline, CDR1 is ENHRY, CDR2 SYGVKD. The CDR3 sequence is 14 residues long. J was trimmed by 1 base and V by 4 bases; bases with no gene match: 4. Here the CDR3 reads CAISGPGQSYEQYF. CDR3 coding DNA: TGTGCCATCAGTGGGCCGGGACAGTCCTACGAGCAGTACTTC.

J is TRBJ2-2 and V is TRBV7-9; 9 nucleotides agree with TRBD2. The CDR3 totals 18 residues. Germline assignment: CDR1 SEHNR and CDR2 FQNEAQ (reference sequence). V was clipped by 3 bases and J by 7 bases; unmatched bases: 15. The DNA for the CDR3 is TGTGCCAGCAGCTTCCCACAGACCAAGCGGGAGGTTCTCGGGGAGCTGTTTTTT. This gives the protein CASSFPQTKREVLGELFF.

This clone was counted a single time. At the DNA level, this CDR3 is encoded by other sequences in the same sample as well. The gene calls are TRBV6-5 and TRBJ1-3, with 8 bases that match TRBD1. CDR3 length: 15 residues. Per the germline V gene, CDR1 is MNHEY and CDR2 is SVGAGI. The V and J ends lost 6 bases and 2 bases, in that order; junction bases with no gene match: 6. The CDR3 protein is CASSFDRGPGNTIYF. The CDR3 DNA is TGTGCCAGCAGCTTCGACAGGGGACCTGGAAACACCATATATTTT.

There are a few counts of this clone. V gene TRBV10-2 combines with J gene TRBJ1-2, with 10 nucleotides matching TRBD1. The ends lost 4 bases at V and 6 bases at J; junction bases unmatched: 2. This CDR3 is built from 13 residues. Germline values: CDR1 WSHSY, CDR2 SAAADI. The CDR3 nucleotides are TGCGCCAGCAGTGGACAGGGGGCCGATGGCTACACCTTC. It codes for CASSGQGADGYTF.

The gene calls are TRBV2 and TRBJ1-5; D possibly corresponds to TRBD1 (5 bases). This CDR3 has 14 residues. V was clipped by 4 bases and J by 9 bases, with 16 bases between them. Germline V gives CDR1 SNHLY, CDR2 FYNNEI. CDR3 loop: CASSVGTEQWPQHF. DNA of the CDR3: TGTGCCAGCAGTGTGGGGACTGAGCAATGGCCCCAGCATTTT.

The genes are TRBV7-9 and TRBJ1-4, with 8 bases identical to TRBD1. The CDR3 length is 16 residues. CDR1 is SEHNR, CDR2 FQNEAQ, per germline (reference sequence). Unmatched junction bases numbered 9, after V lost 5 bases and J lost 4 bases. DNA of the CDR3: TGTGCCAGCAGCCCCACCCCGACAGGGGATAATGAAAAACTGTTTTTT. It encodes CASSPTPTGDNEKLFF. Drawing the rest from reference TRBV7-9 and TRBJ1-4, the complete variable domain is DTGVSQNPRHKITKRGQNVTFRCDPISEHNRLYWYRQTLGQGPEFLTYFQNEAQLEKSRLLSDRFSAERPKGSFSTLEIQRTEQGDSAMYLCASSPTPTGDNEKLFFGSGTQLSVL.

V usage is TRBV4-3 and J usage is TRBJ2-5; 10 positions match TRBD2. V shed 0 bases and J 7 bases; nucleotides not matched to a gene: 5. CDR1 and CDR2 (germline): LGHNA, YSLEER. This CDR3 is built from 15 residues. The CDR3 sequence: CASSQDALAGVTQYF. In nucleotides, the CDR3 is TGCGCCAGCAGCCAAGATGCCCTAGCGGGGGTGACCCAGTACTTC.

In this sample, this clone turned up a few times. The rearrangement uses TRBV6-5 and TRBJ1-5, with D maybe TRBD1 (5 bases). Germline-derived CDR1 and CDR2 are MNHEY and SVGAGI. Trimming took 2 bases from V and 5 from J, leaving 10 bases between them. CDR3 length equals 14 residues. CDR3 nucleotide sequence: TGTGCCAGCAGTTACAACAGGAAAGATCAGCCCCAGCATTTT. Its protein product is CASSYNRKDQPQHF.

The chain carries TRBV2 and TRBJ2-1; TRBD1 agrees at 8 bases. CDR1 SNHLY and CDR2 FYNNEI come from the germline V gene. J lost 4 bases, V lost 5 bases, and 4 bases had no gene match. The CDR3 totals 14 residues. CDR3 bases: TGTGCCAGCAGTACAAGGACAGGGTACAATGAGCAGTTCTTC. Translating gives CASSTRTGYNEQFF. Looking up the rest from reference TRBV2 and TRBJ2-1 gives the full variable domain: EPEVTQTPSHQVTQMGQEVILRCVPISNHLYFYWYRQILGQKVEFLVSFYNNEISEKSEIFDDQFSVERPDGSNFTLKIRSTKLEDSAMYFCASSTRTGYNEQFFGPGTRLTVL.

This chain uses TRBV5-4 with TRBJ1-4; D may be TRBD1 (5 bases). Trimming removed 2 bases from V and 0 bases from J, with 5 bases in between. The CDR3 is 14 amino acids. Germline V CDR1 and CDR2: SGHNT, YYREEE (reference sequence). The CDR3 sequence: CASSLGATNEKLFF. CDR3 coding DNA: TGTGCCAGCAGCTTAGGGGCAACTAATGAAAAACTGTTTTTT.

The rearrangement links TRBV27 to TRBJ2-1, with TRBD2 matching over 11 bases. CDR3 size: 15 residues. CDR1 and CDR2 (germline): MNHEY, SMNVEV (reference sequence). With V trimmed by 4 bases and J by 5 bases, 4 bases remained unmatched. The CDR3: CASSWGTSGDNEQFF. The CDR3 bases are TGTGCCAGCAGTTGGGGGACTAGCGGAGACAATGAGCAGTTCTTC.

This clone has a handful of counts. CDR3 protein: CASSLDTRLQPQHF. The CDR3 coding sequence is TGTGCCAGCAGCTTGGACACTCGCCTCCAGCCCCAGCATTTT. The V and J genes are TRBV7-2 and TRBJ1-5; the D gene is possibly TRBD1 (5 bases). There are 14 residues in the CDR3. The germline V gene encodes CDR1 SGHTA and CDR2 FQGNSA. The V end lost 3 bases, the J end lost 7 bases, and 13 bases lay between the germline ends.

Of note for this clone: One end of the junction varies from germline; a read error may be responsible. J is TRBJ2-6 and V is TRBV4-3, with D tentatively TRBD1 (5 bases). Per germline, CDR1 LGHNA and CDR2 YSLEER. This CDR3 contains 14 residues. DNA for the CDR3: TGCGCCAGCAGCCAATCCTCTGGGGCCAACGGCCTGACTTTC. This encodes CASSQSSGANGLTF.

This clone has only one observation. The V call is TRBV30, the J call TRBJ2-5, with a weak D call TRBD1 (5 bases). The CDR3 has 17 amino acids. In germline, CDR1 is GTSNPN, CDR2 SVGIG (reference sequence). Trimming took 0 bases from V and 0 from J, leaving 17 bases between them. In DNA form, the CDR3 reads TGTGCCTGGAGTGTAGGTGGGGTGGGGCCCAACCAAGAGACCCAGTACTTC. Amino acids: CAWSVGGVGPNQETQYF.

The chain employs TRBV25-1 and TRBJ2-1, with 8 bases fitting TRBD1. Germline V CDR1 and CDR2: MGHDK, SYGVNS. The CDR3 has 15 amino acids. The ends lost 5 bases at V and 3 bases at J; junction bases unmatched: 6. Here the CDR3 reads CASSRAGGFYNEQFF. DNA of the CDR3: TGTGCCAGCAGTAGGGCAGGGGGCTTCTACAATGAGCAGTTCTTC. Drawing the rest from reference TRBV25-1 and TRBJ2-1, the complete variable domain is EADIYQTPRYLVIGTGKKITLECSQTMGHDKMYWYQQDPGMELHLIHYSYGVNSTEKGDLSSESTVSRIRTEHFPLTLESARPSHTSQYLCASSRAGGFYNEQFFGPGTRLTVL.

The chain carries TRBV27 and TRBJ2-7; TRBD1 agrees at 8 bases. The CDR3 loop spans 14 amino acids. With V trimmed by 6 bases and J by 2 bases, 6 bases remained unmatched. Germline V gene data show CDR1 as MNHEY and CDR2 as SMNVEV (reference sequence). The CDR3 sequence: CASRTGTGPYEQYF. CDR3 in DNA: TGTGCCAGCAGGACCGGGACAGGCCCCTACGAGCAGTACTTC.

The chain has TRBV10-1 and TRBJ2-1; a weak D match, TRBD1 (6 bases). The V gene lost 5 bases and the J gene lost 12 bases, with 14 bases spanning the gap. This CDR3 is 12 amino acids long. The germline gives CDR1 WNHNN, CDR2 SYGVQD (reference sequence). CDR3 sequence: CASSRTAFGQFF. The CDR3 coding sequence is TGCGCCAGCAGTAGGACAGCCTTTGGGCAGTTCTTC.

CDR3 loop: CASSLRTDTEAFF. For the CDR3, the DNA is TGTGCCAGCAGTTTAAGAACGGACACTGAAGCTTTCTTT. The chain joins TRBV27 to TRBJ1-1; D not certain. Trimming took 2 bases from V and 3 from J, leaving 7 bases between them. The CDR3 loop spans 13 amino acids. Germline lookup yields CDR1 MNHEY and CDR2 SMNVEV (reference sequence).

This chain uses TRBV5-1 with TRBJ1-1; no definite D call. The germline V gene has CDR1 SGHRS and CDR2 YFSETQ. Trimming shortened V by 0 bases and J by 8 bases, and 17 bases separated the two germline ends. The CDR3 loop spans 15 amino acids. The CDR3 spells CASSLVVSGDGEAFF. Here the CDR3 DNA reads TGCGCCAGCAGCTTGGTAGTGTCAGGTGATGGCGAAGCTTTCTTT. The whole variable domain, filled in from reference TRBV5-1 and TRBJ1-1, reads KAGVTQTPRYLIKTRGQQVTLSCSPISGHRSVSWYQQTPGQGLQFLFEYFSETQRNKGNFPGRFSGRQFSNSRSEMNVSTLELGDSALYLCASSLVVSGDGEAFFGQGTRLTVV.

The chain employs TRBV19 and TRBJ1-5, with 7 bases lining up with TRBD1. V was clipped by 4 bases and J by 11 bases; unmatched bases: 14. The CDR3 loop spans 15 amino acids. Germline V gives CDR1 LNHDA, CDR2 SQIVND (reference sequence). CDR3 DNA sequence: TGTGCCAGTAGTACCTTTGAGGGCAGGGGGGTAGCCCAGCATTTT. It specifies CASSTFEGRGVAQHF.

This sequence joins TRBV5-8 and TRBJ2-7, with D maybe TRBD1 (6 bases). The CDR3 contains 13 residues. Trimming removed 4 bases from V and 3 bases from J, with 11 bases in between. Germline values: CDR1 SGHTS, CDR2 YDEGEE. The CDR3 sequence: CASSNRAGYEQYF. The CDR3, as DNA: TGTGCCAGCAGCAACAGGGCCGGCTACGAGCAGTACTTC.